This T cell receptor beta chain is from a study of shared clonotypes between healthy human individuals (dated by TCRdb to the early 2020s). Background for the entire study: Two women and three men aged 18 to 49 years were included in the cohort. For each donor, CD4 naive and CD4 memory were each run on three plates, CD8 naive on two plates, and CD8 memory on one plate. Blood TCR repertoires of five healthy adults were deeply sequenced to estimate repertoire size and the extent of clonotype sharing between individuals. Different laboratories and diverse techniques were used to prepare libraries and sequence TCR repertoires, to increase sequencing depth and limit assay-specific biases. Between about 0.94 and 8.9 billion PBMCs per donor were obtained by leukapheresis.

Trimming leaves V shorter by 3 bases and J shorter by 5 bases, with the junction holding 10 bases beyond the gene matches. CDR1 and CDR2, looked up from the germline V gene (reference sequence), are GTSNPN and SVGIG. The CDR3 holds 15 amino acids from the cysteine to the phenylalanine. Just CDR3 DNA is preserved here, 45 bases in frame from base 1. CD8 naive samples were obtained by positive selection for CCR7 among CD45RO-negative cells, yielding a CD45RA+CCR7+ population from which TemRA cells were excluded. Donors were healthy HIV-negative adults with no recently reported acute infections or vaccinations. Only Caucasian adults living in Nashville, Tennessee, USA were represented among the donors. Blood was obtained by leukapheresis, after which PBMCs were separated by Ficoll-Histopaque density gradient centrifugation and cryopreserved in liquid nitrogen vapor phase. Analytical flow cytometry was used to check the purity and quantity of every magnetically sorted T cell population. Genomic DNA was isolated from each sorted fraction and quantified by UV absorbance on a Nanodrop 2000c.

Comments on this clone: Its antigen is not yet known. Base quality data are lacking; no much larger clone is found one base away.

Using the deep immunoSEQ assay, multiplex PCR amplified TCR CDR3 regions from genomic DNA. Extracted genomic DNA from each cell subset was distributed evenly across all wells of several immunoSEQ 96-well plates, and each plate was treated as a replicate. For sorted subsets, around 0.2 ug genomic DNA, equal to 25,000 to 35,000 T cell genomes, was loaded into each replicate PCR. The purified libraries were quantified using a Qubit 3.0 fluorometer, sized with a Bioanalyzer 2100, and then quantified again using the KAPA Library Quantification kit. A separate single-read 150-cycle Illumina NextSeq 550 flow cell was used to sequence each immunoSEQ 96-well plate. Processing in the source paper ran as follows. Because the immunoSEQ output included only junctional sequences and no quality scores, the filtering could not be the same as the filtering used for full-length reads. Sequences were annotated with PyIR, a Python wrapper for IgBLAST v1.9, using IMGT germline references to assign V/J genes and CDR3. Any read was removed if the V/J assignment was weak (E-value above 1e-6), the CDR3 was missing, or the read contained stop codons, out-of-frame junctions, or ambiguous translated residues. V3J clonotypes were defined by identical inferred V gene, J gene, and CDR3 amino acid sequence. Percentage overlap between repertoires was calculated by dividing the number of shared unique clonotypes by the size of the smaller repertoire. Repertoire richness was assessed with RTK rarefaction, the Chao1 estimator, and Recon v2.1 estimates of unobserved clonotypes. Generation probabilities for all TCRbeta clonotypes obtained by the gDNA method from a handful of donors were computed using OLGA. TCRdb stores this immuneACCESS table with in-frame sequences only. Part of the clones is absent; in the studies checked, under half of the shortfall reflects unresolved V genes, and no reason is known for the rest. V, J and clone size are taken as reported in that table, and D and trimming were inferred from the DNA itself. The sample profile shows 800,000 or so clones; 90% to 97% of them were found once. The leading ten clones occupy under 0.3% of the sample.

Broader findings and caveats from the paper: Pairwise subsampling indicated that sequencing depth was expected to affect the degree of clonotype sharing among donors. Naive subsets generally had larger estimated clonotype richness than memory subsets did. Only blood was sampled, and tissue TCR repertoires likely differ from those in blood. Sharing across several donors was observed for around 4.8% of naive CD4, over 3% of naive CD8, over 2% of memory CD4, and less than 0.45% of memory CD8 clonotypes. The genetic and exposure-history diversity represented was limited by the small number of donors. Even with the large sequencing depth, rarefaction of the sorted-subset datasets indicated that sequencing was incomplete. Compared with non-shared clonotypes, clonotypes shared by all four sorted-subset donors had higher generation probabilities.

The clonotype was recovered from a young man in good health. The sequence joins TRBV30 to TRBJ2-3; 8 central bases correspond to TRBD1. The sample consisted of naive CD8+ T cells sorted from blood. The cell subset or site tag for this specimen amounts to: CD45RA+CCR7+. The nucleotide sequence is given as TGTGCCTGGAGCCAGGACAGGGCGTCGTTAGATACGCAGTATTTT. Translated, this gives CAWSQDRASLDTQYF. This CDR3, with the reference TRBV30 and TRBJ2-3 proteins standing in past its ends, gives the full variable domain SQTIHQWPATLVQPVGSPLSLECTVEGTSNPNLYWYRQAAGRGLQLLFYSVGIGQISSEVPQNLSASRPQDRQFILSSKKLLLSDSGFYLCAWSQDRASLDTQYFGPGTRLTVL.